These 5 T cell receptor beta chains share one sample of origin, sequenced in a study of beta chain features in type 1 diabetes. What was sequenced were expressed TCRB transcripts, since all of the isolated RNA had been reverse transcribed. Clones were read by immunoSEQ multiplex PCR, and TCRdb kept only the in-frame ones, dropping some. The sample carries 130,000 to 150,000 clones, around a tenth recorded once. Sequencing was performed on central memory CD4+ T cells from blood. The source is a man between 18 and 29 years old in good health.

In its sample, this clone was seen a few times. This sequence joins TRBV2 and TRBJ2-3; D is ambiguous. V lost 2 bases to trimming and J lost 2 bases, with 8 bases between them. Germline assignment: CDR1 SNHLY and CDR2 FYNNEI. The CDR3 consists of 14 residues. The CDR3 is CASSENTYTDTQYF. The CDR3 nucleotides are TGTGCCAGCAGTGAAAACACATACACAGATACGCAGTATTTT.

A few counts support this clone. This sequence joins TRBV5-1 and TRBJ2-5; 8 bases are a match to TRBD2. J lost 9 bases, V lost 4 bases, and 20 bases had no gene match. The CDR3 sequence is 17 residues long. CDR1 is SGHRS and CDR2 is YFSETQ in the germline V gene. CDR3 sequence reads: CASSPALTGGLESAQYF. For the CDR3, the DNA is TGCGCCAGCAGCCCCGCCTTGACGGGGGGACTAGAGTCGGCCCAGTACTTC.

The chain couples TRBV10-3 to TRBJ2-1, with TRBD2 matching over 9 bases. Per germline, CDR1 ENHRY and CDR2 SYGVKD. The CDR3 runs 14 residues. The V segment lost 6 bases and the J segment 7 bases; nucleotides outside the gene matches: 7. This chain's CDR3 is CAIRGGGAGNEQFF. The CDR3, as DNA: TGTGCCATCAGGGGCGGGGGGGCCGGTAATGAGCAGTTCTTC.

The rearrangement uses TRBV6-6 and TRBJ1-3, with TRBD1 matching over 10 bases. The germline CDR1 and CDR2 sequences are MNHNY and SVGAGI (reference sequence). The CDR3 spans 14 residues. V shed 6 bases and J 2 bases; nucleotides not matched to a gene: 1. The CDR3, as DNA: TGTGCCAGCAGCGACAGGGGGCCTGGAAACACCATATATTTT. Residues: CASSDRGPGNTIYF.

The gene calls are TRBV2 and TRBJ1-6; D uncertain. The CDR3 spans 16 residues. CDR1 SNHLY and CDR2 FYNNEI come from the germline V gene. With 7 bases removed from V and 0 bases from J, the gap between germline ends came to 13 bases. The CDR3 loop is CASTQTRSSYNSPLHF. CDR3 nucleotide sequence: TGTGCCAGCACCCAGACCCGGAGCTCCTATAATTCACCCCTCCACTTT.